This T cell receptor beta chain stems from a study of prognosis after radiotherapy for stage I lung cancer. This clonotype was counted between two and nine times. Starting from genomic DNA, TCR beta CDR3 was amplified through two-round multiplex PCR. Gene-specific TRBV and TRBJ primers were used in PCR round one. Using its own MiXCR run on the multiplex PCR reads, TCRdb lists one record per CDR3 protein. The table has about 22,000 distinct CDR3 sequences, about 40% seen once; the top ten hold roughly a fifth. This TCR was sampled from a donor over 45 with non-small cell lung cancer. The sample was PBMCs, taken before or after stereotactic body radiation therapy (not recorded which).

The CDR3 sequence is CASRLHRGYNEQFF. In DNA, the CDR3 is TGTGCCAGCAGATTACACAGGGGCTACAATGAGCAGTTCTTC. J is TRBJ2-1 and V is TRBV6-1, with TRBD1 identical over 7 bases. The germline gives CDR1 MNHNS, CDR2 SASEGT. The length of the CDR3 is 14 residues. J lost 3 bases, V lost 6 bases, and 5 bases had no gene match.